Shown below are 7 T cell receptor beta chains from a single sample sequenced in a study of vaccination and CD4 T cells after COVID-19. Oncomine TCR Beta short-read sequencing was applied to DNA from cultured CD4+ T cells. Each CDR3 protein is one row after TCRdb ran MiXCR on the PCR reads. The sample has more than 20,000 distinct CDR3 sequences, roughly 52% seen once. Noted treatment: roughly 10-day PBMC culture with coronavirus spike peptide pools or control peptides (ViraFEST assay). Their target antigens are unknown. Sample: CD4+ T cells from blood, cultured in vitro, taken before SARS-CoV-2 vaccination. The receptors originated from a human donor who received a COVID-19 vaccine.

The V and J genes are TRBV27 and TRBJ1-3; a weak D match, TRBD1 (5 bases). Trimming removed 3 bases at V and 2 bases at J, with 11 bases between. The CDR3 loop spans 15 amino acids. Germline V gene lookup returns CDR1 MNHEY and CDR2 SMNVEV (reference sequence). The DNA of the CDR3 is TGTGCCAGCAGTTTTACAGGCAGGCCTGGAAACACCATATATTTT. Translation: CASSFTGRPGNTIYF.

The J gene is TRBJ2-4, the V gene TRBV20-1; D unresolved. Germline CDR1 and CDR2: DFQATT and SNEGSKA (reference sequence). With 0 bases removed from V and 0 bases from J, the gap between germline ends came to 9 bases. This CDR3 contains 15 residues. The CDR3 spells CSARDRGVAKNIQYF. In nucleotides, the CDR3 is TGCAGTGCTAGAGATCGAGGCGTAGCCAAAAACATTCAGTACTTC.

This chain joins TRBV6-1 and TRBJ2-1, with 8 bases identical to TRBD2. This CDR3 region has 16 residues. Germline CDR1 MNHNS, CDR2 SASEGT. The junction had 12 bases not matched to a gene; V was cut back by 7 bases and J by 4 bases. The DNA of the CDR3 is TGTGCCAGCATCTCTCACCGGGGGGGAACGTACAATGAGCAGTTCTTC. It encodes CASISHRGGTYNEQFF.

This sequence joins TRBV6-1 and TRBJ1-6; 12 bases are a match to TRBD1. The V gene end was trimmed by 6 bases and the J gene end by 9 bases; junction bases not matched to a gene: 15. The CDR3 runs to 18 residues. Germline V gives CDR1 MNHNS, CDR2 SASEGT. The CDR3: CASSLGTGGFVNISPLHF. CDR3 in DNA: TGTGCCAGCAGCCTCGGGACAGGGGGCTTTGTGAATATTTCACCCCTCCACTTT.

V and J are TRBV5-3 and TRBJ1-2; D is undetermined. TRBV5-3 qualifies as an ORF whose function is uncertain. Trimming left V 8 bases short and J 5 bases short, with 10 bases between. The CDR3 sequence is 11 residues long. DNA of the CDR3: TGTGCCAGCACCAGCTATTATGGCTACACCTTC. Protein: CASTSYYGYTF.

This chain connects TRBV12-3 or TRBV12-4 to TRBJ1-2; tentative D call: TRBD1 (6 bases). Trimming left V 2 bases short and J 6 bases short, with 10 bases between. This CDR3 is built from 13 residues. This CDR3 reads CASSLRGRDGYTF. The CDR3 DNA reads as TGTGCCAGCAGTTTAAGGGGGAGGGATGGCTACACCTTC.

This sequence joins TRBV5-1 and TRBJ1-5; D uncertain. The germline V gene encodes CDR1 SGHRS and CDR2 YFSETQ. Trimming pared 1 base from V and 1 base from J, leaving 6 bases between. The CDR3 spans 14 residues. CDR3: CASSLSGSNQPQHF. The CDR3 region has the DNA TGCGCCAGCAGCTTGAGTGGGAGCAATCAGCCCCAGCATTTT.